These 30 T cell receptor beta chains share one sample of origin, sequenced in a study of T-cell memory formation after mild COVID-19. TCRdb re-called the 5' RACE reads through MiXCR, storing one row per CDR3 protein. This table has around 320,000 distinct CDR3 sequences, 13% to 15% appearing once. Sequencing used PBMCs or a T cell subset sorted from them (not recorded which). The receptors originated from a man younger than 30 who had mild COVID-19 (a few samples of this study predate the infection). Cell type and time point are not known.

This clonotype was detected only a few times. V usage is TRBV7-2 and J usage is TRBJ1-1; D unclear. Germline V CDR1 and CDR2: SGHTA, FQGNSA. Trimming stripped 5 bases from V and 3 bases from J, with 13 bases between. The CDR3 spans 14 residues. The CDR3 reads CASSARTIDTEAFF. In nucleotides, the CDR3 is TGTGCCAGCAGCGCTCGGACGATCGACACTGAAGCTTTCTTT.

The chain is built from TRBV4-3 and TRBJ2-1; TRBD2 matches 9 bases. The CDR3 loop spans 15 amino acids. J lost 3 bases, V lost 1 base, and 1 base had no gene match. Germline assignment: CDR1 LGHNA and CDR2 YSLEER. In DNA form, the CDR3 reads TGCGCCAGCAGCCAAGTTAGCGGGAGCTACAATGAGCAGTTCTTC. It is translated as CASSQVSGSYNEQFF.

This clonotype was picked up many times. This rearrangement joins TRBV5-1 to TRBJ2-7; TRBD2 aligns across 14 bases. After removal of 5 bases from V and 0 bases from J, the junction contained 7 bases not matched to a gene. This CDR3 comprises 17 residues. Per the germline V gene, CDR1 is SGHRS and CDR2 is YFSETQ. CDR3 DNA sequence: TGCGCCAGCAGTTCCGGGACTAGCGGGGGCCGCTCCTACGAGCAGTACTTC. This encodes CASSSGTSGGRSYEQYF.

This clonotype was recorded a few times. The chain couples TRBV11-1 to TRBJ2-7; D is uncertain. Looked up from germline, CDR1 is SGHAT and CDR2 is FQDESV (reference sequence). V was cut by 1 base and J by 3 bases, with 13 bases left in between. The CDR3 loop spans 15 amino acids. CDR3 residues: CASSLGRRLGYEQYF. In nucleotides, the CDR3 is TGTGCCAGCAGCTTAGGCCGTCGGCTGGGCTACGAGCAGTACTTC.

This clonotype has just a few counts. The genes are TRBV20-1 and TRBJ2-5, with D unclear. The V end lost 3 bases, the J end lost 7 bases, and 15 bases lay between the germline ends. Germline V CDR1 and CDR2: DFQATT, SNEGSKA (reference sequence). CDR3 length: 13 residues. DNA for the CDR3: TGCAGTGCTAGTCCGTTCACTTATGGGACCCAGTACTTC. Translated, it gives CSASPFTYGTQYF.

This clonotype was counted many times. CDR3 nucleotides: TGTGCCACCCTCGGGCGGACCTACGAGCAGTACGTC. Amino acids: CATLGRTYEQYV. The V and J genes are TRBV10-3 and TRBJ2-7; D gene unclear. Trimming took off 10 bases at V and 2 bases at J, with 12 bases between the two ends. The CDR3 spans 12 residues. Germline V gives CDR1 ENHRY, CDR2 SYGVKD.

V usage is TRBV6-5 and J usage is TRBJ1-5, with TRBD1 as a possible D gene (5 bases). The germline V gene has CDR1 MNHEY and CDR2 SVGAGI. The V end lost 6 bases, the J end lost 1 base, and 16 bases lay between the germline ends. There are 16 residues in the CDR3. The CDR3 spells CASSPLAGESNQPQHF. In DNA, the CDR3 is TGTGCCAGCAGCCCACTGGCGGGGGAGAGCAATCAGCCCCAGCATTTT.

In nucleotides, the CDR3 is TGTGCCAGCTCACCAACACCACAATCGGTGGCGCCCTACAATGAGCAGTTCTTC. Translating gives CASSPTPQSVAPYNEQFF. The chain links TRBV18 to TRBJ2-1; no clear D. Germline V gene lookup returns CDR1 KGHSH and CDR2 LQKENI. The V end was cut by 2 bases, the J end by 2 bases, with 19 bases between. There are 18 residues in the CDR3.

This clonotype was observed many times. This chain connects TRBV12-3 or TRBV12-4 to TRBJ1-1; a weak D match, TRBD1 (5 bases). This CDR3 comprises 15 residues. V gave up 6 bases and J gave up 0 bases, with 14 bases separating them. CDR3 nucleotide sequence: TGTGCCAGCAGCCCCGGTGGGGGAATGAACACTGAAGCTTTCTTT. Translated, it gives CASSPGGGMNTEAFF.

This clonotype was seen only a few times. The chain employs TRBV6-4 and TRBJ2-1; D is possibly TRBD2 (6 bases). The CDR3 runs 16 residues. Germline-derived CDR1 and CDR2 are MRHNA and SNTAGT. With 7 bases removed from V and 7 bases from J, the gap between germline ends came to 23 bases. The CDR3 protein is CASNPTRASAVNEQFF. The CDR3 DNA follows: TGTGCCAGCAACCCTACCAGGGCTAGCGCAGTAAATGAGCAGTTCTTC.

This clonotype was observed many times. The chain is built from TRBV21-1 and TRBJ2-7. TRBV21-1 counts as a pseudogene. This CDR3 is built from 9 residues. The CDR3 loop is CANHYEQYV. CDR3 bases: TGTGCCAATCACTACGAGCAGTACGTC.

In its sample, this clonotype was seen a few times. J is TRBJ1-2 and V is TRBV20-1, with a weak D call TRBD1 (5 bases). CDR1 and CDR2 from the germline V gene are DFQATT and SNEGSKA (reference sequence). The CDR3 contains 12 residues. The DNA for the CDR3 is TGCAGGCGGGACGAGGGAAACTATGGCTACACCTTC. Translated, it gives CRRDEGNYGYTF.

This chain links TRBV27 with TRBJ2-5, with 7 bases that match TRBD1. The CDR3 is 14 residues long. With 1 base clipped from V and 5 bases from J, the junction kept 4 bases outside the gene matches. CDR1 MNHEY and CDR2 SMNVEV come from the germline V gene (reference sequence). The CDR3 DNA follows: TGTGCCAGCAGTTTATGGGGACAGTCCGAGACCCAGTACTTC. Translation: CASSLWGQSETQYF.

The chain is built from TRBV20-1 and TRBJ2-1; TRBD2 agrees at 8 bases. The J segment lost 4 bases and the V segment lost 0 bases, leaving 5 bases of the junction unmatched. This CDR3 has 15 amino acids. In germline, CDR1 is DFQATT, CDR2 SNEGSKA (reference sequence). CDR3 protein: CSARDARGDYNEQFF. The CDR3 DNA reads TGCAGTGCTAGAGATGCGCGGGGGGATTACAATGAGCAGTTCTTC.

This rearrangement joins TRBV11-2 to TRBJ2-5; the match to TRBD2 covers 8 bases. There are 15 residues in the CDR3. Germline CDR1 is SGHAT and CDR2 is FQNNGV. With V trimmed by 3 bases and J by 3 bases, 6 bases remained unmatched. CDR3 sequence reads: CASSFPNGGEETQYF. CDR3 DNA sequence: TGTGCCAGCAGCTTTCCCAACGGGGGGGAAGAGACCCAGTACTTC. The complete variable domain, with remaining parts taken from reference TRBV11-2 and TRBJ2-5, reads EAGVAQSPRYKIIEKRQSVAFWCNPISGHATLYWYQQILGQGPKLLIQFQNNGVVDDSQLPKDRFSAERLKGVDSTLKIQPAKLEDSAVYLCASSFPNGGEETQYFGPGTRLLVL.

This clonotype was seen a handful of times. This may stem from a read error, because a much larger clone lies one nucleotide away. The chain employs TRBV7-2 and TRBJ2-5; no definite D call. The germline gives CDR1 SGHTA, CDR2 FQGNSA. V lost 4 bases and J 5 bases, leaving 5 bases between the germline ends. CDR3 size: 11 residues. The CDR3 loop is CASSSPETQYF. The CDR3 DNA sequence: TGTGCCAGCAGCTCCCCGGAGACCCAGTACTTC.

The table lists this clonotype with a few counts. The chain employs TRBV27 and TRBJ1-5; D ambiguous. The CDR3 runs 15 residues. V was pared by 4 bases and J by 4 bases, with 14 bases between. The germline CDR1 and CDR2 sequences are MNHEY and SMNVEV (reference sequence). The CDR3 DNA is TGTGCCAGCAGTTACAACGGGCGAGGGAATCAGCCCCAGCATTTT. Encoded protein: CASSYNGRGNQPQHF.

The rearrangement uses TRBV28 and TRBJ2-7, with TRBD2 matching over 16 bases. J lost 4 bases, V lost 3 bases, and 3 bases had no gene match. CDR3 length: 16 residues. Germline V lookup: CDR1 MDHEN, CDR2 SYDVKM. CDR3 amino acids: CASSLGLAGGSYEQYV. CDR3 DNA: TGTGCCAGCAGTTTGGGACTAGCGGGGGGGAGTTACGAGCAGTACGTC.

The rearrangement uses TRBV6-6 and TRBJ1-1; 7 bases map to TRBD1. V lost 6 bases and J lost 8; bases outside the gene matches: 3. From germline, CDR1 is MNHNY and CDR2 SVGAGI (reference sequence). The CDR3 is 11 amino acids. CDR3 bases: TGTGCCAGCAGACTGGGACAGGAAGCTTTCTTT. It translates to CASRLGQEAFF.

V usage is TRBV28 and J usage is TRBJ2-4; TRBD1 is a possible D gene (6 bases). The CDR3 contains 13 residues. Germline values: CDR1 MDHEN, CDR2 SYDVKM. V shed 6 bases and J shed 4 bases, with 10 bases lying between them. The CDR3 nucleotides are TGTGCCAGCAGACAGGGTGAAAAAAACATTCAGTACTTC. Translated, it gives CASRQGEKNIQYF. Filled out from reference TRBV28 and TRBJ2-4, the complete variable domain reads DVKVTQSSRYLVKRTGEKVFLECVQDMDHENMFWYRQDPGLGLRLIYFSYDVKMKEKGDIPEGYSVSREKKERFSLILESASTNQTSMYLCASRQGEKNIQYFGAGTRLSVL.

The V and J genes are TRBV28 and TRBJ1-4; 7 nucleotides line up with TRBD1. Germline V CDR1 and CDR2: MDHEN, SYDVKM. The ends lost 7 bases at V and 3 bases at J; junction bases unmatched: 8. This CDR3 spans 15 amino acids. CDR3 region: CASTLTGTANEKLFF. CDR3 nucleotides: TGTGCCAGCACCCTAACCGGGACAGCTAATGAAAAACTGTTTTTT.

This clonotype has more than one count but fewer than ten. The V gene is TRBV6-5, the J gene TRBJ2-1, with D uncertain. The germline CDR1 and CDR2 sequences are MNHEY and SVGAGI. Trimming took 2 bases from V and 7 from J, leaving 15 bases between them. The CDR3 sequence is 15 residues long. This CDR3 is CASSYGVSVRNEQFF. CDR3 nucleotide sequence: TGTGCCAGCAGTTACGGGGTGAGTGTCAGGAATGAGCAGTTCTTC.

This clonotype was seen only a few times. The V and J genes are TRBV6-5 and TRBJ1-1; 8 bases agree with TRBD1. Germline CDR1 MNHEY, CDR2 SVGAGI. The CDR3 spans 12 residues. V lost 6 bases and J lost 7; bases outside the gene matches: 4. This CDR3 is CASSRTGLEAFF. The CDR3 region has the DNA TGTGCCAGCAGCAGGACAGGGCTTGAAGCTTTCTTT.

The chain has TRBV5-1 and TRBJ2-7; tentatively, D is TRBD1 or TRBD2 (5 bases each). The CDR3 runs 15 residues. V lost 3 bases, J lost 2 bases, and 15 bases lay in between. Germline-derived CDR1 and CDR2 are SGHRS and YFSETQ. CDR3: CASSSGRMGAYEQYV. DNA for the CDR3: TGCGCCAGCAGCTCGGGACGGATGGGGGCCTACGAGCAGTACGTC.

This chain's CDR3 is CAIEGSGGATDTQYF. The CDR3 DNA reads TGTGCCATCGAGGGGAGCGGGGGGGCCACAGATACGCAGTATTTT. The rearrangement joins TRBV10-3 to TRBJ2-3; 10 nucleotides line up with TRBD2. CDR3 length: 15 residues. CDR1 is ENHRY, CDR2 SYGVKD, per germline. The V gene end was trimmed by 8 bases and the J gene end by 2 bases; junction bases not matched to a gene: 7.

The V call is TRBV5-1, the J call TRBJ2-1; D might be TRBD2 (5 bases). V lost 0 bases, J lost 8 bases, and 21 bases lay in between. The CDR3 extends over 17 amino acids. Germline V gene data show CDR1 as SGHRS and CDR2 as YFSETQ. The CDR3 sequence is CASSLAASKILIYEQFF. As DNA, the CDR3 is TGCGCCAGCAGCTTGGCTGCTAGCAAGATCTTAATCTATGAGCAGTTCTTC.

The V and J genes are TRBV7-2 and TRBJ1-2, with D uncertain. There are 14 residues in the CDR3. Between the trimmed V and J ends, which lost 4 bases and 4 bases, there was a span of 13 bases. Germline loops: CDR1 SGHTA, CDR2 FQGNSA. DNA of the CDR3: TGTGCCAGCAGCTCCCAATTTCTCAGCTATGGCTACACCTTC. It yields the protein CASSSQFLSYGYTF.

This clonotype was seen a handful of times. The J gene is TRBJ1-5, the V gene TRBV4-3, with D possibly being TRBD1 (5 bases). The CDR3 length is 15 residues. Per the germline V gene, CDR1 is LGHNA and CDR2 is YSLEER. Trimming cost V 0 bases and J 3 bases, with 9 bases left between them. The DNA of the CDR3 is TGCGCCAGCAGCCAAGATGGGACGGTCAATCAGCCCCAGCATTTT. Translation gives CASSQDGTVNQPQHF.

The chain combines TRBV12-3 or TRBV12-4 with TRBJ2-2; TRBD1 matches 8 bases. V lost 2 bases and J lost 6; bases outside the gene matches: 5. This CDR3 region has 15 residues. The CDR3 coding sequence is TGTGCCAGCAGTTTACAGGGGGCGAGGGCCGGGGAGCTGTTTTTT. It specifies CASSLQGARAGELFF.

This clonotype turned up a few times. Sequence at one end of the junction differs from germline and may be a read error. The CDR3 sequence: CSSSPKGGADTQYF. In DNA form, the CDR3 reads TGTTCCAGCAGCCCGAAGGGGGGCGCAGATACGCAGTATTTT. The V call is TRBV7-3, the J call TRBJ2-3, with D tentatively TRBD1 or TRBD2 (6 bases each). Germline loops: CDR1 SGHTA, CDR2 FQGTGA. This CDR3 has 14 amino acids.